The T cell receptor (beta chain) under discussion was sequenced for a study of OX40 agonist ivuxolimab in advanced cancers. The wider study: With a range of roughly 20 to 90, age averaged approximately 60 years, and around 80% were male. Under the entry rules, prior anti-PD-1, anti-PD-L1 or anti-CTLA-4 therapy was allowed, and about 40% had some.

V was pared by 5 bases and J by 2 bases, with 11 bases between. This CDR3 comprises 14 residues. Germline loops: CDR1 MDHEN, CDR2 SYDVKM. Remarks on this clone: Its antigen is unidentified.

The study's findings and limits: CD4+ and CD8+ blood T cells expanded clonally by week 6 at 0.1 to 3.0 mg/kg.

Sequencing used immunoSEQ multiplex PCR; TCRdb keeps in-frame clones, though not all of them. The data hold 90,000 to 100,000 clones, with about 91% observed a single time. The chain uses TRBV28 and TRBJ2-3; D gene uncertain. The clonotype originates from an adult with an advanced solid tumor such as melanoma, head and neck, liver or kidney cancer. This specimen consisted of CD4+ or CD8+ T cells sorted from blood, obtained in a trial of the OX40 agonist ivuxolimab. CDR3 DNA sequence: TGTGCCAGCAGTCCAGATTACTTCACAGATACGCAGTATTTT. Protein product: CASSPDYFTDTQYF.